This entry lists 15 T cell receptor beta chains sequenced from one sample in a study of somatic mutations in cytotoxic T cells in rheumatoid arthritis. Assay used: immunoSEQ multiplex PCR; TCRdb lists only in-frame clones, some missing. The sample records around 23,000 clones, around 74% being singletons. The sample comprised CD8+ T cells sorted from blood. The source of these receptors is a woman aged 18-29 years in good health.

The rearrangement joins TRBV5-6 to TRBJ2-7; 9 nucleotides agree with TRBD1. CDR3 length equals 15 residues. CDR1 is SGHDT, CDR2 YYEEEE, per germline. Trimming cost V 3 bases and J 3 bases; bases outside gene matches: 7. The CDR3 region is CASSYGTGNHYEQYV. The CDR3 nucleotides read TGTGCCAGCAGCTACGGGACAGGGAACCACTACGAGCAGTACGTC.

This chain's CDR3 is CASSLVALRETQYF. Here the CDR3 DNA reads TGTGCCAGCAGCTTGGTAGCACTACGGGAGACCCAGTACTTC. The gene calls are TRBV5-6 and TRBJ2-5; D remains ambiguous. V shed 0 bases and J shed 5 bases, with 11 bases lying between them. The CDR3 has 14 residues. Germline V gene sequence: CDR1 SGHDT, CDR2 YYEEEE.

The chain recombines TRBV7-9 with TRBJ1-4, with D hard to call. The CDR3 has 15 residues. V lost 1 base, J lost 10 bases, and 16 bases lay in between. The germline gives CDR1 SEHNR, CDR2 FQNEAQ (reference sequence). CDR3 DNA: TGTGCCAGCAGCTTAGATGGTGAGGCCTGGGGAAAACTGTTTTTT. Translated: CASSLDGEAWGKLFF.

This clone is a singleton in its sample. The genes are TRBV27 and TRBJ1-2; unclear D gene. Germline V gene data show CDR1 as MNHEY and CDR2 as SMNVEV (reference sequence). CDR3 length: 15 amino acids. Trimming left V 6 bases short and J 4 bases short, with 18 bases between. CDR3 DNA: TGTGCCAGCAGGACCGGACCCGAACTTAGCTATGGCTACACCTTC. Amino acid sequence: CASRTGPELSYGYTF.

This clone has more than one count but fewer than ten. The chain recombines TRBV5-4 with TRBJ2-1; 9 bases map to TRBD2. There are 17 residues in the CDR3. Germline CDR1 and CDR2: SGHNT and YYREEE (reference sequence). V was pared by 4 bases and J by 8 bases, with 16 bases of the junction left unmatched. The CDR3 DNA reads TGTGCCAGCAGCCCCGCCCTGGCGGGAGGGCCGCCGGATGAGCAGTTCTTC. It specifies CASSPALAGGPPDEQFF.

The chain recombines TRBV28 with TRBJ2-1; no reliable D call. CDR3 length equals 16 residues. Trimming shortened V by 4 bases and J by 0 bases, and 13 bases separated the two germline ends. Germline CDR1 MDHEN, CDR2 SYDVKM. The CDR3 sequence is CASSSETDISYNEQFF. CDR3 coding DNA: TGTGCCAGCAGTTCCGAGACTGACATCTCCTACAATGAGCAGTTCTTC. The complete variable domain, with remaining parts taken from reference TRBV28 and TRBJ2-1, reads DVKVTQSSRYLVKRTGEKVFLECVQDMDHENMFWYRQDPGLGLRLIYFSYDVKMKEKGDIPEGYSVSREKKERFSLILESASTNQTSMYLCASSSETDISYNEQFFGPGTRLTVL.

The CDR3 protein is CASSYSPGGEYEQYF. CDR3 bases: TGTGCCAGCAGTTACAGTCCGGGGGGAGAGTACGAGCAGTACTTC. The rearrangement links TRBV6-5 to TRBJ2-7; TRBD2 aligns across 7 bases. The J segment lost 4 bases and the V segment lost 2 bases, leaving 8 bases of the junction unmatched. Germline V gene sequence: CDR1 MNHEY, CDR2 SVGAGI. The length of the CDR3 is 15 residues.

This clone was seen once. The V gene is TRBV27, the J gene TRBJ1-5; D not resolved. There are 14 residues in the CDR3. Germline V CDR1 and CDR2: MNHEY, SMNVEV (reference sequence). V was clipped by 6 bases and J by 0 bases, with 9 bases between them. This CDR3 reads CASRSLGSNQPQHF. The CDR3 DNA sequence: TGTGCCAGCAGGTCATTGGGTAGCAATCAGCCCCAGCATTTT.

This sequence joins TRBV4-1 and TRBJ2-2, with no clear D. CDR3 length: 15 residues. With 4 bases removed from V and 2 bases from J, the gap between germline ends came to 11 bases. Germline V gives CDR1 MGHRA, CDR2 YSYEKL. The CDR3 DNA follows: TGCGCCAGCAGCCCTATTGGGCACAACACCGGGGAGCTGTTTTTT. Translated, it gives CASSPIGHNTGELFF.

A note on this clone: One junction end disagrees with the germline gene, perhaps due to a read error. V gene TRBV7-8 combines with J gene TRBJ2-7, with a tentative D call TRBD2 (5 bases). Looked up from germline, CDR1 is SGHVS and CDR2 is FQNEAQ. CDR3 length: 10 residues. DNA for the CDR3: TGTGCCAGCAGCGACCGGGAACCATCTTTC. Translated, it gives CASSDREPSF.

This clone has a handful of counts. V is TRBV7-9 and J is TRBJ1-1; TRBD1 aligns across 7 bases. Losses at the gene ends were 3 bases for V and 4 bases for J; bases not matched to a gene: 8. The CDR3 runs to 15 residues. From germline, CDR1 is SEHNR and CDR2 FQNEAQ (reference sequence). The CDR3 DNA follows: TGTGCCAGCAGCTTGTCCACAGGGGCGGTCACTGAAGCTTTCTTT. It translates to CASSLSTGAVTEAFF.

This clone has more than one count but fewer than ten. The gene calls are TRBV11-3 and TRBJ2-1; a possible D gene is TRBD1 (6 bases). Germline V gene sequence: CDR1 SGHNT, CDR2 YENEEA. CDR3 size: 15 residues. V lost 5 bases and J lost 2, with 13 bases in between. CDR3 in amino acids: CASSIRDNTYNEQFF. The CDR3 DNA reads TGTGCCAGCAGCATCCGGGACAATACCTACAATGAGCAGTTCTTC.

V and J are TRBV7-2 and TRBJ2-3; TRBD2 matches 9 bases. The CDR3 extends over 19 amino acids. CDR1 SGHTA and CDR2 FQGNSA come from the germline V gene. V lost 2 bases to trimming and J lost 4 bases; unmatched junction nucleotides: 16. The CDR3 spells CASSLKDAGLGLAPDTQYF. The CDR3 coding sequence is TGTGCCAGCAGCTTAAAGGATGCGGGGTTGGGACTAGCTCCAGATACGCAGTATTTT.

This clone was counted once. The chain joins TRBV21-1 to TRBJ1-5; TRBD1 is the table's D call, not checked against the DNA. TRBV21-1 represents a pseudogene. This CDR3 region has 13 residues. The CDR3 protein is CASSQGGNQPQHF. The CDR3 bases are TGTGCCAGCAGCCAGGGGGGCAATCAGCCCCAGCATTTT.

The rearrangement joins TRBV7-6 to TRBJ2-1; D gene ambiguous. Germline assignment: CDR1 SGHVS and CDR2 FNYEAQ. The length of the CDR3 is 15 residues. With 2 bases removed from V and 0 bases from J, the gap between germline ends came to 8 bases. CDR3: CASSLPGSSYNEQFF. The CDR3 nucleotides are TGTGCCAGCAGCTTACCGGGTAGCTCCTACAATGAGCAGTTCTTC.